This T cell receptor (beta chain) is drawn from a study of CD8 T cells in ankylosing spondylitis. One entry per CDR3 protein, called by TCRdb with MiXCR from the 5' RACE reads. The sample includes fewer than 80,000 distinct CDR3 sequences, under 5.5% of them seen just once. The J segment lost 1 base and the V segment lost 8 bases, leaving 9 bases of the junction unmatched. The V gene's germline CDR1 is KGHSH and CDR2 LQKENI. The CDR3 length is 15 residues. There are many counts of this clonotype. V gene TRBV18 combines with J gene TRBJ2-5; 8 bases match TRBD1. This receptor was taken from a male donor with ankylosing spondylitis or in good health (not recorded which). Material for sequencing was blood, either unsorted or a sorted T cell fraction (not recorded which). The CDR3, as DNA: TGTGCCAGCACCGAACAGGGGGTCATCCAAGAGACCCAGTACTTC. Translating it yields CASTEQGVIQETQYF.